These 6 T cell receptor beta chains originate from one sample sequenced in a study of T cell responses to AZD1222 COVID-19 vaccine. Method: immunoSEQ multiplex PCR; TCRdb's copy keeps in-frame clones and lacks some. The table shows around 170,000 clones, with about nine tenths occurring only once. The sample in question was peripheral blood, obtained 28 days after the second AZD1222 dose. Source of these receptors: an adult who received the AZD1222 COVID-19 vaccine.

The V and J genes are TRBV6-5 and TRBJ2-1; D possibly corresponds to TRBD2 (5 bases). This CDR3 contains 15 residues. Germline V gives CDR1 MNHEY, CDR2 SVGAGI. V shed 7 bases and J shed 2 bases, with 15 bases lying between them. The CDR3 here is CASKPVSSPYNEQFF. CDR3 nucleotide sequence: TGTGCCAGCAAACCCGTGTCTAGCCCCTACAATGAGCAGTTCTTC.

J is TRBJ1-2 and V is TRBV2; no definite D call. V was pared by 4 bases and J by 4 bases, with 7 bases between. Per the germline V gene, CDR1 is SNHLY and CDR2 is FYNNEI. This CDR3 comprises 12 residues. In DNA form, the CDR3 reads TGTGCCAGCAGTGGCCACAGCTATGGCTACACCTTC. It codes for CASSGHSYGYTF. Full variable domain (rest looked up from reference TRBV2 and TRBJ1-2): EPEVTQTPSHQVTQMGQEVILRCVPISNHLYFYWYRQILGQKVEFLVSFYNNEISEKSEIFDDQFSVERPDGSNFTLKIRSTKLEDSAMYFCASSGHSYGYTFGSGTRLTVV.

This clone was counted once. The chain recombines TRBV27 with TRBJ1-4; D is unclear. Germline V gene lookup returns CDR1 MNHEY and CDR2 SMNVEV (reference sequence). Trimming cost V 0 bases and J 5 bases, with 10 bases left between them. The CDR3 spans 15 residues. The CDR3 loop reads CASSLSAGENEKLFF. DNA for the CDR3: TGTGCCAGCAGTTTATCCGCTGGGGAGAATGAAAAACTGTTTTTT.

In nucleotides, the CDR3 is TGTGCCAGCAGTCCTACCGGGGCCGGGGGCTACACCTTC. Translation: CASSPTGAGGYTF. The chain combines TRBV6-6 with TRBJ1-2, with a weak D call TRBD1 (5 bases). V lost 5 bases and J lost 8, with 15 bases in between. Germline CDR1 and CDR2: MNHNY and SVGAGI (reference sequence). The CDR3 loop spans 13 amino acids.

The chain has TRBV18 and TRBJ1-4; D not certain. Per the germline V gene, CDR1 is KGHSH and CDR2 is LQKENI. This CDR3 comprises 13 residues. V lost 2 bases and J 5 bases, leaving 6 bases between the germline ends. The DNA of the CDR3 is TGTGCCAGCTCACCATCCGCAAATGAAAAACTGTTTTTT. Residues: CASSPSANEKLFF.

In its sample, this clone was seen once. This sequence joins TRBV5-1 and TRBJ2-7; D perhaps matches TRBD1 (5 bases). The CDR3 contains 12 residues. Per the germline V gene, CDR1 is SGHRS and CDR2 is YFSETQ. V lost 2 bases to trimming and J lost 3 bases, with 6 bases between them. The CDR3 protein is CASSFQGYEQYF. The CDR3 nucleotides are TGCGCCAGCAGCTTCCAGGGCTACGAGCAGTACTTC. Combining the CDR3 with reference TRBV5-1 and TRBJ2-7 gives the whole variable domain KAGVTQTPRYLIKTRGQQVTLSCSPISGHRSVSWYQQTPGQGLQFLFEYFSETQRNKGNFPGRFSGRQFSNSRSEMNVSTLELGDSALYLCASSFQGYEQYFGPGTRLTVT.